These T cell receptor beta chains were read from a single sample in a study of T cells in Graves' hyperthyroidism and ophthalmopathy. From the multiplex PCR reads, TCRdb called clonotypes with MiXCR, one entry per CDR3 protein. Of roughly 240,000 distinct CDR3 sequences in the sample, approximately 24% are singletons; the top ten hold under 40%. The sequencing sample was made of blood. The receptors derive from a woman aged 40 to 50 with Graves' ophthalmopathy. CDR3s leave out the opening cysteine and the closing phenylalanine or tryptophan. Fields, in order: D gene, V gene, J gene, CDR3 protein. The D gene is left open where the match is weak.

D: TRBD1
V: TRBV19
J: TRBJ2-7
CDR3: ASKMGQSGSYEQY

D: .
V: TRBV7-9
J: TRBJ1-1
CDR3: ASSRNRDTEAF

D: .
V: TRBV6-1
J: TRBJ2-7
CDR3: ASSVKGPYEQY

D: TRBD1
V: TRBV5-1
J: TRBJ1-1
CDR3: ASSYDRDTEAF

D: .
V: TRBV4-1
J: TRBJ2-5
CDR3: ASSLRQGGSSQETQY

D: .
V: TRBV7-2
J: TRBJ2-5
CDR3: ASSAGSGGETQY

D: TRBD1
V: TRBV5-1
J: TRBJ2-2
CDR3: ASSLDGQGFPRVGELF

D: .
V: TRBV6-5
J: TRBJ2-4
CDR3: ASSYRRGTNIQY

D: TRBD1
V: TRBV7-8
J: TRBJ1-2
CDR3: ASSLGAGGLNYGYT

D: .
V: TRBV20-1
J: TRBJ2-7
CDR3: SAIQTYEQY

D: .
V: TRBV6-2/TRBV6-3
J: TRBJ1-2
CDR3: ASSYYRTYGYT

D: TRBD1
V: TRBV28
J: TRBJ1-5
CDR3: ASSLRQGALGQPQH

D: .
V: TRBV12-3/TRBV12-4
J: TRBJ1-1
CDR3: ASSLSLGPEAF

D: TRBD1
V: TRBV5-1
J: TRBJ2-2
CDR3: ASSTGGAFGELF

D: .
V: TRBV28
J: TRBJ2-5
CDR3: ASRAGPETQY

D: TRBD2
V: TRBV9
J: TRBJ2-5
CDR3: ASSVRTSTETQY

D: .
V: TRBV13
J: TRBJ2-7
CDR3: ASSSQGTTTTQY

D: TRBD2
V: TRBV25-1
J: TRBJ2-7
CDR3: ASSESGGSVYEQY

D: TRBD1
V: TRBV24-1
J: TRBJ2-4
CDR3: ATSDLGQGAKNIQY

D: .
V: TRBV4-1
J: TRBJ1-2
CDR3: ASSQDLRGRGSGYT

D: .
V: TRBV18
J: TRBJ2-2
CDR3: ASSPQGANTGELF

D: .
V: TRBV12-3/TRBV12-4
J: TRBJ2-6
CDR3: ASMGGRSGANVLT

D: .
V: TRBV27
J: TRBJ1-1
CDR3: ASSLSPNLNTEAF

D: .
V: TRBV3-1
J: TRBJ2-6
CDR3: ASSQVGMGGKDSGANVLT

D: .
V: TRBV10-3
J: TRBJ1-1
CDR3: AITRGQNTEAF

D: .
V: TRBV12-3/TRBV12-4
J: TRBJ1-2
CDR3: ASSRSREYGYT

D: .
V: TRBV28
J: TRBJ2-7
CDR3: ASSAQGPYEQY

D: TRBD1
V: TRBV29-1
J: TRBJ2-2
CDR3: SGPTGTEDTGELF

D: .
V: TRBV12-3/TRBV12-4
J: TRBJ2-4
CDR3: ATGGALAKNIQY

D: TRBD2
V: TRBV11-2
J: TRBJ2-1
CDR3: ASSLGIGTSGASEQF

D: TRBD1
V: TRBV6-5
J: TRBJ2-7
CDR3: ASSYPGQGNEQY

D: .
V: TRBV12-3/TRBV12-4
J: TRBJ1-4
CDR3: ASSLWINEKLF

D: .
V: TRBV6-1
J: TRBJ1-5
CDR3: ASSRTAYSNQPQH

D: TRBD1
V: TRBV12-3/TRBV12-4
J: TRBJ1-2
CDR3: ASSSGTGAGYT

D: .
V: TRBV24-1
J: TRBJ1-5
CDR3: ATGSELSNQPQH

D: .
V: TRBV20-1
J: TRBJ1-5
CDR3: SARDSSYQPQH

D: .
V: TRBV30
J: TRBJ1-1
CDR3: AWSVRGTEAF

D: .
V: TRBV30
J: TRBJ1-2
CDR3: AWREANYGYT

D: TRBD1
V: TRBV20-1
J: TRBJ1-1
CDR3: SARPLGTGEEAEAF

D: .
V: TRBV9
J: TRBJ1-3
CDR3: ASSVGISGNTIY

D: TRBD2
V: TRBV11-2
J: TRBJ2-5
CDR3: ASSSRFLAGNQETQY

D: .
V: TRBV28
J: TRBJ2-3
CDR3: ASSLRPLSTDTQY

D: .
V: TRBV7-2
J: TRBJ2-7
CDR3: ASSLAWGTYEQY

D: .
V: TRBV12-5
J: TRBJ1-1
CDR3: ASGLGGGEAF

D: .
V: TRBV18
J: TRBJ1-3
CDR3: ASSPTPSSGNTIY

D: .
V: TRBV7-2
J: TRBJ1-5
CDR3: ASSPWDGENQPQH

D: .
V: TRBV28
J: TRBJ2-7
CDR3: ASSALGPLEQY

D: .
V: TRBV20-1
J: TRBJ2-5
CDR3: SAREGARTFGEETQY

D: TRBD1
V: TRBV29-1
J: TRBJ1-2
CDR3: SVGDKPGTGYGYT

D: .
V: TRBV28
J: TRBJ1-1
CDR3: ASSFRQGTEAF

D: .
V: TRBV6-1
J: TRBJ1-2
CDR3: ASTNDGVGYGYT